This TCR beta chain was retrieved from a study of shared clonotypes between healthy human individuals. The CDR3 extends over 14 amino acids. CDR1 is SGHDT and CDR2 is YYEEEE in the germline V gene. The V end was cut by 6 bases, the J end by 8 bases, with 15 bases between. The assay was immunoSEQ multiplex PCR, and TCRdb's table has in-frame clones only and misses some. The repertoire consists of roughly 2 million clones, with 90% to 97% occurring once and the leading ten covering roughly 0.13%. What was sequenced was naive CD4+ T cells sorted from blood. Subset here: CD45RA+ positively selected. This TCR was sampled from a man younger than 35 in good health. J is TRBJ1-6 and V is TRBV5-6; no definite D call. The CDR3 here is CASKLIPWDSPLHF. CDR3 nucleotide sequence: TGTGCCAGCAAGTTGATCCCCTGGGATTCACCCCTCCACTTT.